A selection of T cell receptor beta chains follows, all from one sample in a study of cytomegalovirus exposure and HLA in healthy donors. TCRdb's table, derived via immunoSEQ multiplex PCR, lists solely in-frame clones and lacks some. This table has some 140,000 clones, 60% to 80% appearing once. Sequencing used PBMCs. The source of these receptors is a woman aged 60-70 years in good health and CMV-seronegative. Each CDR3 is given with its conserved first and last residue. The order of the fields is clone size, J gene, V gene, D gene, CDR3 protein, CDR3 DNA. D genes are given only for firm matches. A row's size may be missing; if present it is once, few, many or a size class.

>.|TRBJ2-4|TRBV2|TRBD1
CASSLQGAQNIQYF
TGTGCCAGCAGCCTACAGGGGGCCCAAAACATTCAGTACTTC
>.|TRBJ2-2|TRBV10-3|.
CAISDQVINTGELFF
TGTGCCATCAGTGACCAGGTGATAAACACCGGGGAGCTGTTTTTT
>.|TRBJ1-5|TRBV7-9|.
CASSFGDNQPQHF
TGTGCCAGCAGCTTCGGGGACAATCAGCCCCAGCATTTT
>.|TRBJ1-4|TRBV14|TRBD1
CASSPGQGNEKLFF
TGTGCCAGCAGCCCGGGACAGGGGAATGAAAAACTGTTTTTT
>.|TRBJ1-3|TRBV6-1|.
CASGGSSGNTIYF
TGTGCCAGCGGCGGGAGCTCTGGAAACACCATATATTTT
>.|TRBJ2-7|TRBV4-1|TRBD2
CASSQDTGLAYEQYF
TGCGCCAGCAGCCAAGATACGGGACTAGCCTACGAGCAGTACTTC
>once|TRBJ2-7|TRBV5-1|.
CASSFGGLQGGAPDEQYF
TGCGCCAGCAGCTTTGGAGGACTCCAAGGGGGGGCTCCTGACGAGCAGTACTTC
>few|TRBJ2-1|TRBV7-6|.
CASSSDSNSYNEQFF
TGTGCCAGCAGTTCTGATAGCAACTCCTACAATGAGCAGTTCTTC
>.|TRBJ1-2|TRBV5-1|.
CASSTAILGDYGYTF
TGCGCCAGCAGCACCGCAATCCTAGGTGACTATGGCTACACCTTC
>.|TRBJ2-1|TRBV5-1|.
CASSGEKEVYNEQFF
TGCGCCAGCAGTGGCGAAAAGGAGGTTTACAATGAGCAGTTCTTC
>few|TRBJ1-1|TRBV2|TRBD1
CASSGPPQGTEAFF
TGTGCCAGCAGTGGCCCCCCACAGGGGACTGAAGCTTTCTTT
>.|TRBJ2-5|TRBV7-6|TRBD1
CASSLVTGGKETQYF
TGTGCCAGCAGCTTAGTCACAGGGGGTAAAGAGACCCAGTACTTC
>few|TRBJ2-2|TRBV9|TRBD1
CASSVLTGYTGELFF
TGTGCCAGCAGCGTACTGACAGGGTACACCGGGGAGCTGTTTTTT
>.|TRBJ1-1|TRBV27|.
CASSLVGGTEAFF
TGTGCCAGCAGTTTGGTGGGGGGCACTGAAGCTTTCTTT
>.|TRBJ2-7|TRBV15|TRBD2
CATSRAGTSGRSGYEQYF
TGTGCCACCAGCAGAGCGGGGACTAGCGGGAGGTCGGGGTACGAGCAGTACTTC
>.|TRBJ1-6|TRBV25-1|.
CASSEFQGPIGSPLHF
TGTGCCAGCAGTGAATTTCAGGGCCCCATAGGTTCACCCCTCCACTTT
>.|TRBJ1-4|TRBV28|.
CASSLRQINEKLFF
TGTGCCAGCAGTTTACGACAGATAAATGAAAAACTGTTTTTT
>.|TRBJ2-7|TRBV15|.
CATSEGGRSYEQYF
TGTGCCACGTCCGAGGGAGGACGCTCCTACGAGCAGTACTTC
>few|TRBJ2-7|TRBV28|.
CASSAPRGPYEQYF
TGTGCCAGCAGTGCCCCCAGGGGACCCTACGAGCAGTACTTC
>.|TRBJ1-5|TRBV28|.
CASRSALYSNQPQHF
TGTGCCAGCAGGAGCGCCCTTTATAGCAATCAGCCCCAGCATTTT
>.|TRBJ2-7|TRBV7-6|TRBD1
CASRTGTGGTYEQYF
TGTGCCAGCAGGACCGGGACAGGGGGAACCTACGAGCAGTACTTC
>.|TRBJ2-1|TRBV18|.
CASSPKSNEQFF
TGTGCCAGCTCACCGAAGAGTAATGAGCAGTTCTTC
>.|TRBJ1-5|TRBV9|.
CASSVDSGGNQPQHF
TGTGCCAGCAGCGTAGATTCAGGGGGCAATCAGCCCCAGCATTTT
>.|TRBJ2-4|TRBV28|TRBD1
CASSLPTGIGQYF
TGTGCCAGCAGTCTACCGACAGGGATCGGTCAGTACTTC
>.|TRBJ2-7|TRBV29-1|TRBD1
CSVSPGQGTYEQYF
TGCAGCGTCTCCCCGGGACAGGGAACCTACGAGCAGTACTTC
>once|TRBJ2-7|TRBV21-1|.
CASSKLFRDTTGEQYF
TGTGCCAGCAGCAAACTTTTCCGGGACACGACGGGGGAGCAGTACTTC
>.|TRBJ1-1|TRBV6-1|.
CASSETFGGMNTEAFF
TGTGCCAGCAGTGAAACGTTTGGCGGGATGAACACTGAAGCTTTCTTT
>once|TRBJ2-6|TRBV18|.
CASSQMSGGLQFRPSGANVLTF
TGTGCCAGCTCACAAATGTCAGGGGGGCTTCAGTTCCGACCCTCTGGGGCCAACGTCCTGACTTTC
>.|TRBJ2-7|TRBV29-1|TRBD1
CSVARDSSYEQYF
TGCAGCGTTGCGAGGGACAGTTCCTACGAGCAGTACTTC
>.|TRBJ2-7|TRBV6-5|TRBD1
CASSSTGVTYEQYF
TGTGCCAGCAGCTCTACAGGGGTGACCTACGAGCAGTACTTC
>.|TRBJ2-7|TRBV6-1|.
CASSTQGAGSYEQYF
TGTGCCAGCAGTACGCAGGGTGCTGGTTCCTACGAGCAGTACTTC
>.|TRBJ1-5|TRBV28|.
CASSFVLGRAWHF
TGTGCCAGCAGTTTTGTCCTCGGCAGGGCCTGGCATTTT
>.|TRBJ1-1|TRBV19|TRBD1
CASGDRNTEAFF
TGTGCCAGTGGGGACAGGAACACTGAAGCTTTCTTT
>few|TRBJ1-5|TRBV18|.
CASSPFPGMGNQPQHF
TGTGCCAGCTCCCCGTTCCCGGGAATGGGCAATCAGCCCCAGCATTTT
>few|TRBJ1-2|TRBV6-1|.
CASTDGGTANYGYTF
TGTGCCAGCACGGACGGGGGGACCGCTAACTATGGCTACACCTTC
>.|TRBJ2-3|TRBV30|.
CAWSVQGGTDTQYF
TGTGCCTGGAGTGTACAGGGAGGCACAGATACGCAGTATTTT
>.|TRBJ2-7|TRBV10-1|.
CASSEVRLGGLVVREYF
TGCGCCAGCAGTGAGGTTAGGTTAGGCGGGCTGGTCGTGCGTGAGTACTTC
>.|TRBJ1-2|TRBV28|.
CASRSTQGTTNYGYTF
TGTGCCAGCAGATCAACTCAGGGGACAACTAACTATGGCTACACCTTC
>.|TRBJ1-4|TRBV6-4|.
CASIDSPTNEKLFF
TGTGCCAGCATCGACAGCCCAACTAATGAAAAACTGTTTTTT
>.|TRBJ1-4|TRBV28|.
CASSFAGALREKLFF
TGTGCCAGCAGTTTCGCGGGGGCTCTTCGGGAAAAACTGTTTTTT
>.|TRBJ1-2|TRBV28|.
CASNLARGDVNYGYTF
TGTGCCAGCAACCTAGCCCGGGGTGACGTTAACTATGGCTACACCTTC
>once|TRBJ2-7|TRBV29-1|TRBD2
CSVGEGGRQNEQYF
TGCAGCGTTGGGGAAGGCGGGAGACAGAACGAGCAGTACTTC
>few|TRBJ1-2|TRBV28|TRBD1
CASSLYGQGNYGYTF
TGTGCCAGCAGTTTATACGGACAGGGCAACTATGGCTACACCTTC